Below, 25 T cell receptor beta chains from the same sample are listed, as sequenced in a study of T cells in Graves' hyperthyroidism and ophthalmopathy. RNA transcripts served as the template for amplifying TCR beta CDR3 regions. First-round RT-PCR targeting the TCR CDR3 was performed with the HTBI primer set. TCRdb re-called the multiplex PCR reads through MiXCR, storing one row per CDR3 protein. This table holds fewer than 450,000 distinct CDR3 sequences, roughly a sixth found once. What was sequenced was blood. The receptor set was obtained from a woman aged 25 to 45 with Graves' hyperthyroidism that later progressed to Graves' ophthalmopathy.

This clonotype was observed at least ten times. The V gene is TRBV2, the J gene TRBJ1-5, with D unclear. The germline CDR1 and CDR2 sequences are SNHLY and FYNNEI. This CDR3 spans 16 amino acids. V was trimmed by 6 bases and J by 0 bases, leaving 15 bases between them. The CDR3 DNA reads TGTGCCAGCAGGGCCGGGGTAAGGATTAGCAATCAGCCCCAGCATTTT. This sequence encodes CASRAGVRISNQPQHF.

The chain carries TRBV2 and TRBJ1-6, with 8 bases matching TRBD1. The germline V gene encodes CDR1 SNHLY and CDR2 FYNNEI. The V segment lost 8 bases and the J segment 0 bases; nucleotides outside the gene matches: 6. This CDR3 is 16 amino acids long. The CDR3 nucleotides read TGTGCCAGCCTTGGGACAGGAAGCTCCTATAATTCACCCCTCCACTTT. Amino acids: CASLGTGSSYNSPLHF. Variable domain in full (rest from reference TRBV2 and TRBJ1-6): EPEVTQTPSHQVTQMGQEVILRCVPISNHLYFYWYRQILGQKVEFLVSFYNNEISEKSEIFDDQFSVERPDGSNFTLKIRSTKLEDSAMYFCASLGTGSSYNSPLHFGNGTRLTVT.

The sample holds a few counts of this clonotype. This rearrangement joins TRBV6-1 to TRBJ1-4; D ambiguous. Trimming stripped 2 bases from V and 10 bases from J, with 20 bases between. This CDR3 comprises 16 residues. Per the germline V gene, CDR1 is MNHNS and CDR2 is SASEGT. The CDR3 here is CASSEFPPGKIGKLFF. The CDR3 bases are TGTGCCAGCAGTGAATTCCCCCCTGGGAAAATTGGAAAACTGTTTTTT.

This clonotype has at least ten counts. J is TRBJ2-2 and V is TRBV7-8; the D is unclear. The V and J ends lost 0 bases and 2 bases respectively, with 7 bases between them. CDR3 length: 15 amino acids. Germline lookup yields CDR1 SGHVS and CDR2 FQNEAQ. CDR3 nucleotides: TGTGCCAGCAGCTTAGCAGAGACAAACACCGGGGAGCTGTTTTTT. Residues: CASSLAETNTGELFF.

This clonotype has at least ten counts. J is TRBJ2-3 and V is TRBV6-2 or TRBV6-3; D remains ambiguous. Germline V gives CDR1 MNHEY, CDR2 SVGEGT. Trimming removed 4 bases from V and 0 bases from J, with 11 bases in between. The CDR3 consists of 15 residues. CDR3 amino acids: CASSWSPRSTDTQYF. CDR3 coding DNA: TGTGCCAGCAGTTGGTCTCCGAGGAGCACAGATACGCAGTATTTT.

This clonotype was observed a few times. V is TRBV9 and J is TRBJ2-7, with D maybe TRBD2 (5 bases). The CDR3 runs to 13 residues. Germline V gene lookup returns CDR1 SGDLS and CDR2 YYNGEE. Trimming cost V 0 bases and J 5 bases, with 9 bases left between them. The CDR3 sequence is CASSVALANEQYF. CDR3 in DNA: TGTGCCAGCAGCGTAGCGCTAGCTAACGAGCAGTACTTC.

CDR3 nucleotide sequence: TGCGCCAGCAGCCAAGATTCACGGCCCAATCAGCCCCAGCATTTT. This codes for CASSQDSRPNQPQHF. The genes are TRBV4-1 and TRBJ1-5; D gene ambiguous. Germline V gives CDR1 MGHRA, CDR2 YSYEKL. This CDR3 region has 15 residues. Trimming took off 0 bases at V and 3 bases at J, with 9 bases between the two ends.

This sequence joins TRBV20-1 and TRBJ1-1; 7 bases align to TRBD1. Looked up from germline, CDR1 is DFQATT and CDR2 is SNEGSKA (reference sequence). Germline trimming cut 3 bases from V and 0 bases from J; bases unmatched to any gene: 4. CDR3 length equals 14 residues. CDR3 protein: CSARRQGLNTEAFF. In nucleotides, the CDR3 is TGCAGTGCTAGGCGACAGGGTTTGAACACTGAAGCTTTCTTT.

This clonotype was counted many times. The V and J genes are TRBV18 and TRBJ1-1; D gene unclear. CDR1 and CDR2 from the germline V gene are KGHSH and LQKENI. This CDR3 has 13 amino acids. V lost 8 bases and J lost 3, with 13 bases in between. Here the CDR3 reads CASQNQRDTEAFF. CDR3 coding DNA: TGTGCCAGCCAAAACCAGAGGGACACTGAAGCTTTCTTT.

This clonotype has a count of ten or more. This chain links TRBV29-1 with TRBJ2-7, with 11 bases identical to TRBD1. The junction had 11 bases not matched to a gene; V was cut back by 7 bases and J by 3 bases. Germline CDR1 and CDR2: SQVTM and ANQGSEA. The CDR3 length is 15 residues. The CDR3 sequence is CSAEVDRGLNYEQYF. The CDR3 bases are TGCAGCGCTGAGGTGGACAGGGGGCTGAACTACGAGCAGTACTTC.

V and J are TRBV2 and TRBJ1-2; no definite D call. The ends were cut back, 4 bases at V and 5 bases at J, with 20 bases in the middle. CDR3 length: 16 residues. Looked up from germline, CDR1 is SNHLY and CDR2 is FYNNEI. CDR3 region: CASSATGRIGEYGYTF. The CDR3 nucleotides read TGTGCCAGCAGTGCGACGGGCAGAATAGGAGAGTATGGCTACACCTTC.

This clonotype appeared a few times. V usage is TRBV20-1 and J usage is TRBJ2-5, with a tentative D call TRBD2 (7 bases). V was pared by 6 bases and J by 4 bases, with 18 bases between. CDR3 length: 14 residues. In germline, CDR1 is DFQATT, CDR2 SNEGSKA (reference sequence). In DNA, the CDR3 is TGCAGTGCCCAGGGAGGGGGTAGTGGAGAGACCCAGTACTTC. It translates to CSAQGGGSGETQYF.

This clonotype was counted ten times or more. The CDR3 DNA reads TGTGCCAGCAGTGAAATGGGCAGAAAAGCTTTCTTT. As protein: CASSEMGRKAFF. This rearrangement joins TRBV2 to TRBJ1-1; D gene uncertain. The V gene's germline CDR1 is SNHLY and CDR2 FYNNEI. The V end was cut by 2 bases, the J end by 9 bases, with 10 bases between. The CDR3 loop spans 12 amino acids.

This sequence joins TRBV7-9 and TRBJ1-2, with 11 nucleotides matching TRBD1. Germline lookup yields CDR1 SEHNR and CDR2 FQNEAQ (reference sequence). V lost 4 bases to trimming and J lost 2 bases; unmatched junction nucleotides: 3. The CDR3 spans 15 residues. The CDR3 region is CASSSDRGLNYGYTF. The DNA for the CDR3 is TGTGCCAGCAGCTCGGACAGGGGGCTGAACTATGGCTACACCTTC.

This clonotype was detected only a few times. J is TRBJ2-6 and V is TRBV9, with a possible D match to TRBD1 (8 bases). The germline V and J ends were trimmed by 2 bases and 3 bases, with 15 bases remaining between them. The CDR3 runs 17 residues. Germline loops: CDR1 SGDLS, CDR2 YYNGEE. The CDR3 DNA follows: TGTGCCAGCAGCGTTGGACAGGGCGGGAGTGGGGCCAACGTCCTGACTTTC. Its protein product is CASSVGQGGSGANVLTF. The whole variable domain, filled in from reference TRBV9 and TRBJ2-6, reads DSGVTQTPKHLITATGQRVTLRCSPRSGDLSVYWYQQSLDQGLQFLIQYYNGEERAKGNILERFSAQQFPDLHSELNLSSLELGDSALYFCASSVGQGGSGANVLTFGAGSRLTVL.

A few counts support this clonotype. This chain uses TRBV19 with TRBJ2-7; D is unresolved. The length of the CDR3 is 15 residues. Germline V CDR1 and CDR2: LNHDA, SQIVND (reference sequence). Trimming left V 6 bases short and J 2 bases short, with 17 bases between. The CDR3 region has the DNA TGTGCCAGTAGCCTCGACAAAGACGGACCCTACGAGCAGTACTTC. Translation: CASSLDKDGPYEQYF. Complete variable domain (other parts from reference TRBV19 and TRBJ2-7): DGGITQSPKYLFRKEGQNVTLSCEQNLNHDAMYWYRQDPGQGLRLIYYSQIVNDFQKGDIAEGYSVSREKKESFPLTVTSAQKNPTAFYLCASSLDKDGPYEQYFGPGTRLTVT.

The chain has TRBV15 and TRBJ2-5; TRBD1 aligns across 9 bases. The CDR3 is made up of 15 amino acids. CDR1 and CDR2 from the germline V gene are LNHNV and YYDKDF (reference sequence). V was clipped by 8 bases and J by 2 bases; unmatched bases: 9. CDR3 nucleotides: TGTGCCACCGGGGTCGGGACAGGGAATCAAGAGACCCAGTACTTC. This encodes CATGVGTGNQETQYF.

This clonotype occurred many times. This chain uses TRBV10-3 with TRBJ2-7; TRBD1 might be the D (7 bases). CDR1 and CDR2 (germline): ENHRY, SYGVKD. V lost 2 bases and J lost 3, with 14 bases in between. This CDR3 region has 15 residues. Written as DNA, the CDR3 is TGTGCCATCAGTGAGGAAACAGGGGACTTCTACGAGCAGTACTTC. It codes for CAISEETGDFYEQYF.

V is TRBV2 and J is TRBJ2-3, with 13 bases fitting TRBD2. This CDR3 has 16 residues. Germline V gives CDR1 SNHLY, CDR2 FYNNEI. The J segment lost 3 bases and the V segment lost 6 bases, leaving 6 bases of the junction unmatched. The chain's CDR3 is CASRRTSGGKTDTQYF. The CDR3 coding sequence is TGTGCCAGCAGGAGGACTAGCGGGGGTAAAACAGATACGCAGTATTTT.

A few counts support this clonotype. A read error may account for a junction end that differs from germline. The chain employs TRBV7-9 and TRBJ1-2, with D uncertain. The CDR3 has 11 residues. In germline, CDR1 is SEHNR, CDR2 FQNEAQ (reference sequence). DNA of the CDR3: TGTGCCAGCAGCTTAGCCAGAGACCTTTCCTTC. It codes for CASSLARDLSF.

Ten or more counts support this clonotype. The chain employs TRBV30 and TRBJ2-5; no clear D. Per the germline V gene, CDR1 is GTSNPN and CDR2 is SVGIG (reference sequence). Trimming removed 5 bases from V and 5 bases from J, with 15 bases in between. The CDR3 has 13 amino acids. The CDR3 DNA is TGTGCCTGGCGGAGCCCGGGCCGGGAGACCCAGTACTTC. Translation gives CAWRSPGRETQYF.

The sample holds a few counts of this clonotype. The chain uses TRBV7-8 and TRBJ2-1; no clear D gene. Trimming pared 1 base from V and 8 bases from J, leaving 9 bases between. CDR3 length: 13 residues. The germline CDR1 and CDR2 sequences are SGHVS and FQNEAQ. The CDR3: CASSLVALDEQFF. For the CDR3, the DNA is TGTGCCAGCAGCTTAGTGGCCTTGGATGAGCAGTTCTTC. Based on the CDR3 plus reference TRBV7-8 and TRBJ2-1, the full variable domain is GAGVSQSPRYKVAKRGQDVALRCDPISGHVSLFWYQQALGQGPEFLTYFQNEAQLDKSGLPSDRFFAERPEGSVSTLKIQRTQQEDSAVYLCASSLVALDEQFFGPGTRLTVL.

The chain has TRBV20-1 and TRBJ2-7; D is unresolved. CDR1 is DFQATT, CDR2 SNEGSKA, per germline (reference sequence). V lost 4 bases and J 2 bases, leaving 9 bases between the germline ends. The CDR3 loop spans 12 amino acids. CDR3 nucleotides: TGCAGTGCTAAATTTACAACCTACGAGCAGTACTTC. Translated, it gives CSAKFTTYEQYF.

This clonotype occurred many times. This chain uses TRBV29-1 with TRBJ2-7; weak D call: TRBD2 (5 bases). V was trimmed by 7 bases and J by 3 bases, leaving 16 bases between them. Germline V gene data show CDR1 as SQVTM and CDR2 as ANQGSEA. This CDR3 region has 13 residues. Written as DNA, the CDR3 is TGCAGCGCCTCTCGGGGTATCGGCTACGAGCAGTACTTC. This gives the protein CSASRGIGYEQYF.

The rearrangement joins TRBV24-1 to TRBJ2-7; TRBD2 might be the D (5 bases). Germline V lookup: CDR1 KGHDR, CDR2 SFDVKD. V dropped 4 bases and J dropped 2 bases, with 8 bases sitting between them. The CDR3 sequence is 13 residues long. CDR3: CATSDPGTYEQYF. The CDR3 DNA reads TGTGCCACCAGTGACCCCGGGACCTACGAGCAGTACTTC.